The 6 T cell receptor beta chains below were found in one sample sequenced in a study of low-dose radiotherapy and immunotherapy resistance in tumors. Both TCRalpha and TCRbeta chains were reverse transcribed with V-gene-specific primers. TCRs were put through roughly 19 PCR cycles of amplification with Phusion. A constant-region primer and the V-primer adapter served as the primer pair. TCRdb reprocessed the reads via MiXCR and lists one record per CDR3 protein. The sample holds around 64,000 distinct CDR3 sequences; around a quarter are singletons and the top ten take under 7%. Time point denoted: before trial treatment. The sample here was PBMCs, taken before treatment. The receptors were gathered from a male donor with rectosigmoid adenocarcinoma.

In this sample, this clonotype turned up many times. The chain employs TRBV29-1 and TRBJ2-7; 11 nucleotides align to TRBD2. J gave up 4 bases and V 6 bases, and 11 bases lay outside the gene matches. CDR3 length: 15 amino acids. In germline, CDR1 is SQVTM, CDR2 ANQGSEA. The CDR3 bases are TGCAGCGTAACGAAGACTAGCGGGGTAATATACGAGCAGTACTTC. This gives the protein CSVTKTSGVIYEQYF.

By proportion, this clonotype is medium-sized. This rearrangement joins TRBV4-1 to TRBJ2-7, with TRBD2 as a possible D gene (6 bases). The germline gives CDR1 MGHRA, CDR2 YSYEKL. Trimming stripped 4 bases from V and 5 bases from J, with 12 bases between. The CDR3 covers 13 residues. The CDR3 bases are TGCGCCAGCAGCCTGGGGGAGGCCGACGAGCAGTACTTC. Its translation is CASSLGEADEQYF.

This clonotype was seen at least ten times. This sequence joins TRBV9 and TRBJ1-1; 7 bases agree with TRBD1. This CDR3 has 14 residues. The germline V gene has CDR1 SGDLS and CDR2 YYNGEE. Trimming cost V 2 bases and J 4 bases; bases outside gene matches: 5. The DNA of the CDR3 is TGTGCCAGCAGCGTTTCGGACAGGCCCACTGAAGCTTTCTTT. Its translation: CASSVSDRPTEAFF.

Worth noting for this clonotype: It is likely a read error: a sequence one base away is far more abundant. The genes are TRBV7-9 and TRBJ2-2; D remains unclear. V lost 3 bases and J lost 7, with 6 bases in between. CDR1 and CDR2 (germline): SEHNR, FQNEAQ (reference sequence). This CDR3 is 12 amino acids long. The CDR3 loop is CASSFRVGELFF. CDR3 DNA: TGTGCCAGCAGCTTTAGAGTCGGGGAGCTGTTTTTT.

This clonotype has a count of ten or more. The rearrangement joins TRBV9 to TRBJ2-5, with D possibly matching TRBD1 (6 bases). The CDR3 runs to 14 residues. From germline, CDR1 is SGDLS and CDR2 YYNGEE. V lost 3 bases and J lost 4, with 13 bases in between. CDR3 loop: CASSDLTGGETQYF. The DNA for the CDR3 is TGTGCCAGCAGCGATCTGACAGGAGGAGAGACCCAGTACTTC.

The sample holds many counts of this clonotype. This rearrangement joins TRBV7-2 to TRBJ2-3, with no clear D. The germline V and J ends were trimmed by 5 bases and 6 bases, with 12 bases remaining between them. There are 13 residues in the CDR3. Germline CDR1 reads SGHTA; CDR2 reads FQGNSA. The CDR3 reads CASSRPLPDTQYF. The CDR3 coding sequence is TGTGCCAGCAGCCGGCCGTTACCCGATACGCAGTATTTT.